Shown below are 15 T cell receptor beta chains from a single sample sequenced in a study of cytomegalovirus exposure and HLA in healthy donors. It was with 60 Vbeta and 13 Jbeta primers that the PCR ran. Method: immunoSEQ multiplex PCR; TCRdb's copy keeps in-frame clones and lacks some. This table holds some 120,000 clones, roughly four fifths found once. The material sequenced was PBMCs. These receptor sequences come from a man between 50 and 59 years old in good health and CMV-seronegative.

This chain uses TRBV5-1 with TRBJ1-2; the D gene is possibly TRBD1 (6 bases). The CDR3 is 16 amino acids. Germline CDR1 SGHRS, CDR2 YFSETQ. Deletions cut 0 bases from V and 0 bases from J, with 12 bases between. This CDR3 is CASSLGGPKANYGYTF. Written as DNA, the CDR3 is TGCGCCAGCAGCTTGGGGGGGCCCAAAGCTAACTATGGCTACACCTTC.

This clone is a singleton in its sample. The CDR3 nucleotides read TGTGCCAGCAGCCGACAGGGACATACGCAGTATTTT. The encoded protein is CASSRQGHTQYF. This chain joins TRBV7-9 and TRBJ2-3; 7 bases line up with TRBD1. Germline V gene lookup returns CDR1 SEHNR and CDR2 FQNEAQ (reference sequence). The ends lost 5 bases at V and 7 bases at J; junction bases unmatched: 3. The length of the CDR3 is 12 residues.

Only a few counts were recorded for this clone. The chain is built from TRBV9 and TRBJ2-3; the D is unclear. The CDR3 totals 14 residues. V shed 2 bases and J shed 1 base, with 8 bases lying between them. Germline V CDR1 and CDR2: SGDLS, YYNGEE. As DNA, the CDR3 is TGTGCCAGCAGCGTTTTCGAGGGCACAGATACGCAGTATTTT. Its translation: CASSVFEGTDTQYF.

A word on this clone: The junction does not match germline at one end; this may be a read error. The V gene is TRBV7-9, the J gene TRBJ1-1; 7 nucleotides match TRBD1. The CDR3 is 17 residues long. Germline-derived CDR1 and CDR2 are SEHNR and FQNEAQ (reference sequence). The chain's CDR3 is CSSSPLRPWDRNTEAFF. As DNA, the CDR3 is TGTTCCAGCAGCCCCCTCCGGCCTTGGGACAGGAACACTGAAGCTTTCTTT.

Comment on this clone: An end of the junction differs from the germline gene, which may be a read error. For the CDR3, the DNA is TGTTCCAGCAGCATATGGACAGGGGGCCGAACTAATGAAAAACTGTTTTTT. This codes for CSSSIWTGGRTNEKLFF. This chain connects TRBV7-9 to TRBJ1-4; 11 bases are shared with TRBD1. Germline CDR1 is SEHNR and CDR2 is FQNEAQ (reference sequence). CDR3 length equals 17 residues.

V gene TRBV28 combines with J gene TRBJ1-6; D perhaps matches TRBD1 (6 bases). CDR3 length: 14 amino acids. V was pared by 6 bases and J by 9 bases, with 15 bases between. Per germline, CDR1 MDHEN and CDR2 SYDVKM. CDR3 nucleotide sequence: TGTGCCAGCAGCCTTCGACAGGTGGTTTCACCCCTCCACTTT. It encodes CASSLRQVVSPLHF.

J is TRBJ1-1 and V is TRBV25-1; 8 positions agree with TRBD1. J gave up 5 bases and V 6 bases, and 5 bases lay outside the gene matches. Germline CDR1 is MGHDK and CDR2 is SYGVNS. The CDR3 loop spans 13 amino acids. The CDR3 DNA reads TGTGCCAGCAGAGGACAGGGTGGGACTGAAGCTTTCTTT. This translates into CASRGQGGTEAFF. The full variable domain, rest sourced from reference TRBV25-1 and TRBJ1-1, is EADIYQTPRYLVIGTGKKITLECSQTMGHDKMYWYQQDPGMELHLIHYSYGVNSTEKGDLSSESTVSRIRTEHFPLTLESARPSHTSQYLCASRGQGGTEAFFGQGTRLTVV.

Points on this clone: The junction departs from germline at one end; a sequencing error may be responsible. J is TRBJ2-3 and V is TRBV7-3; TRBD2 matches 12 bases. The CDR3 is 12 residues long. Germline CDR1 reads SGHTA; CDR2 reads FQGTGA. CDR3 sequence reads: CASSPLAGGPSF. As DNA, the CDR3 is TGTGCCAGCAGCCCGCTAGCGGGGGGGCCGAGTTTT.

This clone was detected only once. The V call is TRBV4-1, the J call TRBJ1-5; perhaps TRBD1 as D (5 bases). Germline V gene lookup returns CDR1 MGHRA and CDR2 YSYEKL. The CDR3 totals 15 residues. Trimming removed 4 bases at V and 3 bases at J, with 13 bases between. CDR3 protein: CASSRADSDNQPQHF. In DNA, the CDR3 is TGCGCCAGCAGCCGGGCCGACAGCGACAATCAGCCCCAGCATTTT.

This clone was seen only once. This chain links TRBV15 with TRBJ2-3, with a possible D match to TRBD2 (6 bases). The V gene's germline CDR1 is LNHNV and CDR2 YYDKDF (reference sequence). The germline V and J ends were trimmed by 0 bases and 1 base, with 17 bases remaining between them. CDR3 length: 18 amino acids. CDR3 region: CATSRDLSLKRGTDTQYF. In nucleotides, the CDR3 is TGTGCCACCAGCAGAGATCTATCCCTGAAGCGGGGCACAGATACGCAGTATTTT.

The V call is TRBV6-5, the J call TRBJ1-3; D possibly corresponds to TRBD1 (5 bases). The V gene lost 8 bases and the J gene lost 2 bases, with 10 bases spanning the gap. Per the germline V gene, CDR1 is MNHEY and CDR2 is SVGAGI. The CDR3 is 13 residues long. In DNA, the CDR3 is TGTGCCAGCGGGCGGGGGGCTGGAAACACCATATATTTT. Encoded protein: CASGRGAGNTIYF.

This clone was recorded a few times. The rearrangement links TRBV2 to TRBJ2-5; 7 positions match TRBD1. This CDR3 has 14 residues. V shed 8 bases and J 0 bases; nucleotides not matched to a gene: 6. Germline CDR1 SNHLY, CDR2 FYNNEI. The CDR3 here is CASRQGQNQETQYF. For the CDR3, the DNA is TGTGCCAGCCGGCAGGGACAGAACCAAGAGACCCAGTACTTC.

The chain couples TRBV7-9 to TRBJ1-5; D is perhaps TRBD1 (5 bases). Between the trimmed V and J ends, which lost 8 bases and 3 bases, there was a span of 5 bases. There are 11 residues in the CDR3. From germline, CDR1 is SEHNR and CDR2 FQNEAQ (reference sequence). The CDR3 nucleotides read TGTGCCAGCGGACACAATCAGCCCCAGCATTTT. Amino acids: CASGHNQPQHF.

V gene TRBV5-4 combines with J gene TRBJ1-1; 8 bases are a match to TRBD1. The CDR3 covers 14 residues. Looked up from germline, CDR1 is SGHNT and CDR2 is YYREEE (reference sequence). V trimming: 1 base; J trimming: 3 bases; junction bases outside the gene matches: 2. CDR3 nucleotides: TGTGCCAGCAGCTTGAACAGGGGGGACACTGAAGCTTTCTTT. Protein sequence: CASSLNRGDTEAFF.

This chain joins TRBV19 and TRBJ1-2; a weak D match, TRBD1 (5 bases). Between the trimmed V and J ends, which lost 8 bases and 5 bases, there was a span of 15 bases. This CDR3 is 13 amino acids long. The germline V gene has CDR1 LNHDA and CDR2 SQIVND (reference sequence). CDR3 DNA: TGTGCCAGTGGTTCGGGCAGGACATATGGCTACACCTTC. This codes for CASGSGRTYGYTF.